This T cell receptor (beta chain) derives from a study of blood T cell repertoires in COVID-19. Background on the study: Sites in the United States, Italy and Spain provided acute and convalescent COVID-19 samples. The cDNA or gDNA used as material had been derived from T cells, B-cell-depleted T cells, or PBMCs.

The germline gives CDR1 SGHNT, CDR2 YYREEE (reference sequence). The CDR3 has 14 amino acids. Trimming took 4 bases from V and 8 from J, leaving 13 bases between them. Profiled with immunoSEQ multiplex PCR; TCRdb holds only in-frame clones, not every one. The table has around 15,000 clones, less than 85% seen once. Sequencing was done on a sample of peripheral blood. The genes are TRBV5-4 and TRBJ1-6; D not certain. This TCR was recovered from a man in his forties with active or convalescent COVID-19. The CDR3 loop is CASSEEEAYSPLHF. The CDR3 DNA is TGTGCCAGCAGCGAGGAAGAGGCCTATTCACCCCTCCACTTT.